The clone carrying this T cell receptor (beta chain) occurred a few times. The same CDR3 also results from other DNA sequences found in this sample. Study processing details: Amplification of reference gene primers provided the estimated nucleated cell counts. Libraries were prepared by immunoSEQ multiplex PCR; TCRdb keeps only in-frame clonotypes and omits some of them. V, J and clone size are those of that table, while D and trimming were read from the DNA. This sample has a few hundred thousand clones; 88% occur once, and the top ten carry 9.4%. The sample belongs to a study of blood T cell repertoires in COVID-19. In the study overall: Collection of acute and convalescent COVID-19 samples took place in the United States, Italy and Spain.

CDR1 and CDR2 from the germline V gene are SGHRS and YFSETQ. This CDR3 has 16 residues. V shed 0 bases and J 7 bases; nucleotides not matched to a gene: 6. The sequence was collected from a man aged 18 to 29 with active or convalescent COVID-19. This chain links TRBV5-1 with TRBJ2-1; TRBD2 matches 11 bases. Sequencing was carried out using peripheral blood. DNA for the CDR3: TGCGCCAGCAGCTTGGAGTTAGCGGGGGGGACGAATGAGCAGTTCTTC. It is translated as CASSLELAGGTNEQFF.